The next 16 T cell receptor beta chains were all read from a single sample in a study of memory CD4+ T cells and cytomegalovirus serostatus. The table came from immunoSEQ multiplex PCR; TCRdb's copy has only in-frame clones and leaves some out. The table lists tens of thousands of clones, around three quarters of them singletons. Single viable CD3+CD4+CD8-CD45RO+ cells were sorted as the memory CD4+ T cells. Sequencing was done on a sample of memory CD4+ T cells from blood. These receptors were taken from an adult in good health and CMV-seronegative.

J is TRBJ1-2 and V is TRBV2; 8 bases are a match to TRBD1. The V gene end was trimmed by 7 bases and the J gene end by 3 bases; junction bases not matched to a gene: 10. The CDR3 length is 15 residues. CDR1 is SNHLY, CDR2 FYNNEI, per germline. The CDR3 reads CASKQDRGSYYGYTF. The CDR3 nucleotides are TGTGCCAGCAAACAAGACAGGGGCTCCTACTATGGCTACACCTTC. Filled out from reference TRBV2 and TRBJ1-2, the complete variable domain reads EPEVTQTPSHQVTQMGQEVILRCVPISNHLYFYWYRQILGQKVEFLVSFYNNEISEKSEIFDDQFSVERPDGSNFTLKIRSTKLEDSAMYFCASKQDRGSYYGYTFGSGTRLTVV.

This clone was recorded a few times. The rearrangement uses TRBV7-2 and TRBJ1-1; D unclear. Trimming pared 2 bases from V and 3 bases from J, leaving 7 bases between. The CDR3 is made up of 13 amino acids. CDR1 and CDR2 from the germline V gene are SGHTA and FQGNSA. CDR3 sequence reads: CASSLSRDTEAFF. DNA of the CDR3: TGTGCCAGCAGCTTATCAAGGGACACTGAAGCTTTCTTT. The full variable domain, its missing parts supplied by reference TRBV7-2 and TRBJ1-1, is GAGVSQSPSNKVTEKGKDVELRCDPISGHTALYWYRQSLGQGLEFLIYFQGNSAPDKSGLPSDRFSAERTGGSVSTLTIQRTQQEDSAVYLCASSLSRDTEAFFGQGTRLTVV.

The chain links TRBV19 to TRBJ2-1, with D possibly being TRBD2 (6 bases). V lost 6 bases and J lost 6, with 12 bases in between. Per the germline V gene, CDR1 is LNHDA and CDR2 is SQIVND (reference sequence). CDR3 length: 13 residues. CDR3 sequence reads: CASSLGLTNEQFF. CDR3 in DNA: TGTGCCAGTAGCTTGGGACTGACCAATGAGCAGTTCTTC.

In this sample, this clone turned up once. The DNA of the CDR3 is TGCAGCGTTGATGGGCAGTTTAACACTGAAGCTTTCTTT. It translates to CSVDGQFNTEAFF. J is TRBJ1-1 and V is TRBV29-1; the D is unclear. The CDR3 is 13 residues long. Trimming took off 3 bases at V and 2 bases at J, with 10 bases between the two ends. Looked up from germline, CDR1 is SQVTM and CDR2 is ANQGSEA.

J is TRBJ1-1 and V is TRBV7-9, with D possibly matching TRBD1 (5 bases). This CDR3 has 12 residues. V lost 8 bases and J 4 bases, leaving 11 bases between the germline ends. Per germline, CDR1 SEHNR and CDR2 FQNEAQ (reference sequence). The CDR3 protein is CASGGRSTEAFF. Written as DNA, the CDR3 is TGTGCCAGCGGGGGAAGGAGCACTGAAGCTTTCTTT.

The genes are TRBV6-5 and TRBJ1-5, with 7 bases matching TRBD1. Germline assignment: CDR1 MNHEY and CDR2 SVGAGI. The CDR3 totals 14 residues. J lost 2 bases, V lost 5 bases, and 3 bases had no gene match. The CDR3 reads CASSLTGGNQPQHF. The CDR3 DNA reads TGTGCCAGCAGTCTTACAGGGGGCAATCAGCCCCAGCATTTT.

The chain recombines TRBV7-9 with TRBJ2-1; D ambiguous. V was shortened by 1 base and J by 9 bases, with 16 bases between the two germline ends. The CDR3 is made up of 15 amino acids. The germline V gene has CDR1 SEHNR and CDR2 FQNEAQ (reference sequence). CDR3 protein: CASSLGASSLSEQFF. CDR3 DNA sequence: TGTGCCAGCAGCTTAGGGGCCAGTTCTCTAAGTGAGCAGTTCTTC.

This chain connects TRBV10-1 to TRBJ2-1; D ambiguous. Deletions cut 4 bases from V and 9 bases from J, with 10 bases between. The CDR3 covers 12 residues. Germline CDR1 is WNHNN and CDR2 is SYGVQD (reference sequence). DNA of the CDR3: TGCGCCAGCAGTGTTAGCTTTAGTGAGCAGTTCTTC. Translated: CASSVSFSEQFF.

The chain has TRBV2 and TRBJ1-2; D call uncertain. The CDR3 spans 12 residues. Germline values: CDR1 SNHLY, CDR2 FYNNEI. V gave up 5 bases and J gave up 8 bases, with 12 bases separating them. This CDR3 reads CASSRWEAGYTF. The DNA for the CDR3 is TGTGCCAGCAGTCGCTGGGAGGCCGGCTACACCTTC.

In its sample, this clone was seen a few times. The chain links TRBV29-1 to TRBJ2-3; no firm D call. The CDR3 covers 12 residues. V was clipped by 6 bases and J by 0 bases, with 7 bases between them. In germline, CDR1 is SQVTM, CDR2 ANQGSEA. The CDR3 here is CSVGHSTDTQYF. The CDR3 region has the DNA TGCAGCGTGGGTCATAGCACAGATACGCAGTATTTT.

This clone was picked up a small number of times. This rearrangement joins TRBV6-6 to TRBJ1-2, with D possibly matching TRBD1 (5 bases). This CDR3 has 11 residues. The germline gives CDR1 MNHNY, CDR2 SVGAGI (reference sequence). The germline V and J ends were trimmed by 8 bases and 4 bases, with 8 bases remaining between them. CDR3 in amino acids: CASGDSYGYTF. The CDR3 DNA sequence: TGTGCCAGCGGTGACAGCTATGGCTACACCTTC.

This clone was seen only a few times. The V and J genes are TRBV27 and TRBJ2-6; the D is unclear. CDR3 length: 14 amino acids. V was cut by 3 bases and J by 4 bases, with 7 bases left in between. Per germline, CDR1 MNHEY and CDR2 SMNVEV (reference sequence). CDR3 in amino acids: CASSFRVGANVLTF. DNA of the CDR3: TGTGCCAGCAGTTTTCGGGTGGGGGCCAACGTCCTGACTTTC. Full variable domain (outside the CDR3, taken from reference TRBV27 and TRBJ2-6): EAQVTQNPRYLITVTGKKLTVTCSQNMNHEYMSWYRQDPGLGLRQIYYSMNVEVTDKGDVPEGYKVSRKEKRNFPLILESPSPNQTSLYFCASSFRVGANVLTFGAGSRLTVL.

The chain employs TRBV18 and TRBJ2-3, with D possibly being TRBD2 (6 bases). The germline V gene has CDR1 KGHSH and CDR2 LQKENI. The V end lost 2 bases, the J end lost 0 bases, and 15 bases lay between the germline ends. The CDR3 is 17 amino acids. This chain's CDR3 is CASSPKRAERSTDTQYF. DNA of the CDR3: TGTGCCAGCTCACCAAAGCGGGCCGAGCGGAGCACAGATACGCAGTATTTT.

V gene TRBV5-5 combines with J gene TRBJ2-3; possible D gene TRBD2, 6 bases. Between the trimmed V and J ends, which lost 4 bases and 4 bases, there was a span of 19 bases. The germline V gene has CDR1 SGHKS and CDR2 YYEKEE (reference sequence). The CDR3 extends over 16 amino acids. CDR3 loop: CASSNGGAGFADTQYF. The CDR3 DNA reads as TGTGCCAGCAGCAATGGCGGGGCAGGGTTCGCAGATACGCAGTATTTT.

V and J are TRBV4-3 and TRBJ2-3; D is undetermined. V shed 0 bases and J shed 1 base, with 14 bases lying between them. The germline gives CDR1 LGHNA, CDR2 YSLEER. The length of the CDR3 is 17 residues. The CDR3, as DNA: TGCGCCAGCAGCCAAGATAGGCGCAGTTGGGGCACAGATACGCAGTATTTT. The encoded protein is CASSQDRRSWGTDTQYF.

This clone was seen a single time. The V gene is TRBV5-6, the J gene TRBJ2-3, with D perhaps TRBD2 (5 bases). This CDR3 contains 16 residues. V lost 1 base, J lost 1 base, and 13 bases lay in between. Germline CDR1 is SGHDT and CDR2 is YYEEEE. The CDR3 is CASSLYGSAGTDTQYF. The DNA for the CDR3 is TGTGCCAGCAGCTTGTATGGGAGTGCGGGCACAGATACGCAGTATTTT.